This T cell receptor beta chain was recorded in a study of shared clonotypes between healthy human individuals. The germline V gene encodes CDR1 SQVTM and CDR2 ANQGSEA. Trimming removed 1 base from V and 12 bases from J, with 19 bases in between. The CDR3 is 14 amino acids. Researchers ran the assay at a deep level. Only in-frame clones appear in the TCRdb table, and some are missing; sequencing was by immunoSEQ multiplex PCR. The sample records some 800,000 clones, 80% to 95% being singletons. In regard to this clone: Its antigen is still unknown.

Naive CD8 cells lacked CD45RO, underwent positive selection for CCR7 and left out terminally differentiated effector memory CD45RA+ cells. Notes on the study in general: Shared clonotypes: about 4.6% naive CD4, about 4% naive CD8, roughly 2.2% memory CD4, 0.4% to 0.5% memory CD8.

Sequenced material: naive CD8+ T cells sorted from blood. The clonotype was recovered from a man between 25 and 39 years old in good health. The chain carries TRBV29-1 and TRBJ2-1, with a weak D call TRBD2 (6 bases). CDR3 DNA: TGCAGCGTTGAAGTATCGGTCGGGAGTCGGCTGCAGTTCTTC. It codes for CSVEVSVGSRLQFF.